One and the same sample provided the 8 T cell receptor beta chains below, sequenced in a study of blood T cells in healthy people across ages. The authors ran a second PCR of roughly 6 to 12 cycles using a sample-barcoded 5' primer and a J-beta primer mix. MiXCR, run by TCRdb on the 5' RACE reads, gives a single entry per CDR3 protein. The sample contains about 1,500,000 distinct CDR3 sequences, around 42% of which appear only once. The sample was blood. These receptors were obtained from a woman younger than 35 in good health.

V is TRBV15 and J is TRBJ1-5; TRBD1 matches at 8 bases. The CDR3 is 16 amino acids. Germline V gives CDR1 LNHNV, CDR2 YYDKDF (reference sequence). J was trimmed by 6 bases and V by 1 base; bases with no gene match: 8. Here the CDR3 DNA reads TGTGCCACCAGCAGAGCGCGGGCAGGGGGCCTTCAGCCCCAGCATTTT. Its translation: CATSRARAGGLQPQHF.

Regarding this clonotype: One end of the junction varies from germline; a read error may be responsible. DNA of the CDR3: TGCAGTGCTAGGAGCCGGGAGGTAGTTTCAGAGACGCAGTATTTT. It codes for CSARSREVVSETQYF. The V gene is TRBV20-1, the J gene TRBJ2-3; 7 bases line up with TRBD2. Germline CDR1 DFQATT, CDR2 SNEGSKA (reference sequence). The CDR3 runs to 15 residues.

This clonotype was recorded a few times. The gene calls are TRBV20-1 and TRBJ2-3; TRBD2 matches 8 bases. Germline lookup yields CDR1 DFQATT and CDR2 SNEGSKA (reference sequence). J was trimmed by 2 bases and V by 6 bases; bases with no gene match: 13. This CDR3 spans 16 amino acids. The CDR3 DNA is TGCAGTGCACCAAGGGCTAGCGGGTGGTTCACAGATACGCAGTATTTT. As protein: CSAPRASGWFTDTQYF.

CDR3 region: CASSGTGDYTEAFF. The CDR3 coding sequence is TGTGCCAGCAGTGGTACAGGGGATTACACTGAAGCTTTCTTT. The V gene is TRBV25-1, the J gene TRBJ1-1; 7 nucleotides line up with TRBD1. The V gene end was trimmed by 4 bases and the J gene end by 3 bases; junction bases not matched to a gene: 5. The CDR3 loop spans 14 amino acids. CDR1 is MGHDK, CDR2 SYGVNS, per germline.

This clonotype has more than one count but fewer than ten. The chain couples TRBV6-2 or TRBV6-3 to TRBJ1-2; D unresolved. This CDR3 is built from 16 residues. V gave up 0 bases and J gave up 0 bases, with 11 bases separating them. Per the germline V gene, CDR1 is MNHEY and CDR2 is SVGEGT. The CDR3 sequence: CASSYSSGLANYGYTF. In DNA, the CDR3 is TGTGCCAGCAGTTACTCGTCGGGGTTAGCTAACTATGGCTACACCTTC.

The chain joins TRBV27 to TRBJ1-5; 9 bases are shared with TRBD1. This CDR3 has 17 amino acids. J was trimmed by 0 bases and V by 2 bases; bases with no gene match: 5. CDR1 and CDR2 from the germline V gene are MNHEY and SMNVEV (reference sequence). In DNA form, the CDR3 reads TGTGCCAGCAGTTTAACCCGGACAGGGGCTAGCAATCAGCCCCAGCATTTT. As protein: CASSLTRTGASNQPQHF.

The V call is TRBV14, the J call TRBJ2-4, with 7 bases matching TRBD1. Judging by the DNA end, TRBJ2-7 fits better; the J call may be wrong. The V gene's germline CDR1 is SGHDN and CDR2 FVKESK. The length of the CDR3 is 13 residues. The CDR3 is CASRPTGNNEQYF. CDR3 nucleotide sequence: TGTGCCAGCAGGCCGACAGGGAACAACGAGCAGTACTTC.

The chain uses TRBV7-9 and TRBJ2-1; 8 bases fit TRBD2. The V gene end was trimmed by 3 bases and the J gene end by 0 bases; junction bases not matched to a gene: 7. The CDR3 loop spans 17 amino acids. The germline V gene has CDR1 SEHNR and CDR2 FQNEAQ (reference sequence). Here the CDR3 DNA reads TGTGCCAGCAGCTTGGATTCTAGCGGGCCCTCCTACAATGAGCAGTTCTTC. It translates to CASSLDSSGPSYNEQFF.